A few counts support the clone carrying this T cell receptor beta chain. Its antigen remains unidentified. It was with a sample-barcoded 5' primer and a J-beta primer mix that a second PCR of roughly 7 to 12 cycles was run. TCRdb processed the 5' RACE reads anew with MiXCR; each CDR3 protein has one entry. The table includes roughly 1,100,000 distinct CDR3 sequences, about 23% detected once. The sample originates from a study of blood T cells in healthy people across ages. Study details: About one barcoded TCR beta cDNA was captured per two T cells. Broader study findings: Naive T cell percentage showed a strong correlation with TCR beta diversity.

Germline-derived CDR1 and CDR2 are LGHDT and YNNKEL (reference sequence). This CDR3 has 14 amino acids. Separately, the same data were catalogued under a study of T cells of mothers and their children. That source adds: Addition of sample barcodes and 2-4 random nucleotides occurred through the M1S primer of the second PCR. Related and unrelated pairs show TCR recombination output that thymic selection shapes similarly.

The chain links TRBV3-1 to TRBJ2-1; D gene uncertain. The J call is doubtful: the DNA matches TRBJ2-7 better. What was sequenced was blood. The TCR was taken from a girl aged 2 to 9 in good health. The CDR3 DNA is TGTGCCAGCAGCCAATATTTGGGTCGCTACGAGCAGTACTTC. Translation gives CASSQYLGRYEQYF.